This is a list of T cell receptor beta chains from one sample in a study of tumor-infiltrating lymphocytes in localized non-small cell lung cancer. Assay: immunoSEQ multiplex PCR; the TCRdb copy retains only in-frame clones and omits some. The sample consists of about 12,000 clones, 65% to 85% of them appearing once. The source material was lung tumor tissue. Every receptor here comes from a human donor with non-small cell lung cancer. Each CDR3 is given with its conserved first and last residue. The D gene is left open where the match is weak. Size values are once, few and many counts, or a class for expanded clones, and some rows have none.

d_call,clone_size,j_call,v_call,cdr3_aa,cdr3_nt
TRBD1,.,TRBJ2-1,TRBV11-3,CASSLGGGRRVNEQFF,TGTGCCAGCAGCTTAGGAGGGGGCAGAAGGGTTAATGAGCAGTTCTTC
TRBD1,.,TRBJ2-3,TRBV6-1,CASTVGTGGTDTQYF,TGTGCCAGCACTGTAGGGACAGGGGGCACAGATACGCAGTATTTT
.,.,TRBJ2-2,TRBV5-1,CASSLLRGITGELFF,TGCGCCAGCAGCTTGCTTAGAGGCATCACCGGGGAGCTGTTTTTT
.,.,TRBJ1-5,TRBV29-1,CSVEAAQGWDGNQPQHF,TGCAGCGTTGAGGCAGCCCAAGGGTGGGATGGGAATCAGCCCCAGCATTTT
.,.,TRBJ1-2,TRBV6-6,CASSPTGLYGYTF,TGTGCCAGCAGTCCTACTGGGCTCTATGGCTACACCTTC
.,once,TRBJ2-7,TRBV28,CASSLWRDLSDEQYF,TGTGCCAGCAGTTTATGGAGAGACCTCTCGGACGAGCAGTACTTC
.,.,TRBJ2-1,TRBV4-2,CASSQDLGAHNEQFF,TGTGCCAGCAGCCAAGATTTGGGGGCTCACAATGAGCAGTTCTTC
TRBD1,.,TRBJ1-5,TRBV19,CASSTTGGGSNQPQHF,TGTGCCAGTAGTACGACAGGGGGAGGGAGCAATCAGCCCCAGCATTTT
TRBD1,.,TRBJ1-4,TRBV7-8,CASSRGQGNEKLFF,TGTGCCAGCAGCCGGGGACAGGGTAATGAAAAACTGTTTTTT
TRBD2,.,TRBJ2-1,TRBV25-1,CASTGPSSGVIYNEQFF,TGTGCCAGCACGGGTCCCTCTAGCGGGGTTATCTACAATGAGCAGTTCTTC
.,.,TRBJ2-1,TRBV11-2,CASSLDIQSAEQFF,TGTGCCAGCAGCTTAGATATACAGTCGGCTGAGCAGTTCTTC
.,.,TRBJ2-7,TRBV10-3,CAISGSSGAIYEQYF,TGTGCCATCAGTGGCTCCTCCGGGGCCATCTACGAGCAGTACTTC
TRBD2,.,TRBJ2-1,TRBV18,CASSPASGGIRNNEQFF,TGTGCCAGCTCACCAGCTAGCGGGGGAATCCGTAACAATGAGCAGTTCTTC
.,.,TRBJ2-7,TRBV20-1,CSARTSFGQYF,TGCAGTGCTAGAACGTCTTTCGGGCAGTACTTC
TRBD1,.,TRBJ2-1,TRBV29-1,CSAESGTGGSYNEQFF,TGCAGCGCTGAATCCGGGACAGGGGGTTCCTACAATGAGCAGTTCTTC
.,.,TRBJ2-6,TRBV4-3,CASSQGGEASGANVLTF,TGCGCCAGCAGCCAAGGGGGAGAAGCCTCTGGGGCCAACGTCCTGACTTTC
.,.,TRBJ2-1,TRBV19,CASSVTPWSSYNEQFF,TGTGCCAGTAGTGTAACACCATGGAGCTCCTACAATGAGCAGTTCTTC
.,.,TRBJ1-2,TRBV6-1,CASSEETDTNYGYTF,TGTGCCAGCAGTGAAGAGACAGACACGAACTATGGCTACACCTTC
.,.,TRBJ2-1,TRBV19,CASSLRDGAYNEQFF,TGTGCCAGTAGTCTCCGGGACGGGGCCTACAATGAGCAGTTCTTC
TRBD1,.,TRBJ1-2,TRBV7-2,CASSLGQGDQYGYTF,TGTGCCAGCAGTCTCGGACAGGGAGATCAGTATGGCTACACCTTC
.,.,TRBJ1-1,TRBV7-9,CASSPLGGQPPKNTEAFF,TGTGCCAGCAGCCCCCTTGGGGGACAACCACCCAAGAACACTGAAGCTTTCTTT
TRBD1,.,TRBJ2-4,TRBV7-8,CASSPRQGAENIQYF,TGTGCCAGCAGCCCTCGACAGGGGGCCGAAAACATTCAGTACTTC
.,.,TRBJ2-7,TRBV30,CAWRGAGPYEQYF,TGTGCCTGGAGAGGGGCCGGCCCCTACGAGCAGTACTTC
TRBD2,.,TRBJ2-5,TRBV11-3,CASSLGGGNAETQYF,TGTGCCAGCAGCTTGGGGGGAGGGAACGCAGAGACCCAGTACTTC
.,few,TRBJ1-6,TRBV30,CAWSGVPNSPLHF,TGTGCCTGGAGTGGGGTGCCCAATTCACCCCTCCACTTT
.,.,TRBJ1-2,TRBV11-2,CASSLDPVTSDGYTF,TGTGCCAGCAGCTTAGATCCGGTAACCAGTGACGGCTACACCTTC
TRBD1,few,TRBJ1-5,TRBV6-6,CASSHRDRVNQPQHF,TGTGCCAGCAGCCACCGGGACAGGGTTAATCAGCCCCAGCATTTT
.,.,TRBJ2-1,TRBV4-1,CASSRLGGVGNEQFF,TGCGCCAGCAGCCGCCTAGGGGGGGTTGGGAATGAGCAGTTCTTC
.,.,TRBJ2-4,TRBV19,CATGGRKNIQYF,TGTGCCACTGGCGGGCGGAAAAACATTCAGTACTTC
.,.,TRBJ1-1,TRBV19,CASSWQMNTEAFF,TGTGCCAGTAGTTGGCAGATGAACACTGAAGCTTTCTTT
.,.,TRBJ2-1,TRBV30,CAWNRQTYNEQFF,TGTGCCTGGAACCGCCAGACCTACAATGAGCAGTTCTTC
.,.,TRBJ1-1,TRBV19,CASTDPGGEAFF,TGTGCCAGTACCGACCCGGGAGGTGAAGCTTTCTTT
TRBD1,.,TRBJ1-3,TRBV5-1,CASSSGTGSGGNTIYF,TGCGCCAGCAGTTCTGGGACAGGGAGCGGTGGAAACACCATATATTTT
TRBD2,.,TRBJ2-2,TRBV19,CASSLGGADTGELFF,TGTGCTAGTAGTCTCGGGGGGGCGGATACCGGGGAGCTGTTTTTT
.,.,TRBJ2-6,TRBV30,CAWTRGFGTGANVLTF,TGTGCCTGGACAAGAGGATTCGGGACTGGGGCCAACGTCCTGACTTTC
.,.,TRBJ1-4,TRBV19,CASSIQSTANEKLFF,TGTGCCAGTAGTATACAGTCTACAGCTAATGAAAAACTGTTTTTT
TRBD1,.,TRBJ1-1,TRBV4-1,CASSQKTGVTEAFF,TGCGCCAGCAGCCAGAAGACAGGGGTGACTGAAGCTTTCTTT
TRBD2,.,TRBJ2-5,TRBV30,CAWSHSGLATGETQYF,TGTGCCTGGAGCCATTCGGGACTAGCAACTGGTGAGACCCAGTACTTC
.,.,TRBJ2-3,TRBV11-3,CASSLDWGTDTQYF,TGTGCCAGCAGCTTAGACTGGGGCACAGATACGCAGTATTTT
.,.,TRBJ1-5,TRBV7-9,CASSLGQEDQPQHF,TGTGCCAGCAGCTTAGGACAGGAGGATCAGCCCCAGCATTTT
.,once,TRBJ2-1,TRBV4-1,CASSQDANRNEQFF,TGCGCCAGCAGCCAAGACGCCAACAGGAATGAGCAGTTCTTC
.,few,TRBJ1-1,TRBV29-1,CSVEGQAYTEAFF,TGCAGCGTTGAAGGGCAGGCTTACACTGAAGCTTTCTTT
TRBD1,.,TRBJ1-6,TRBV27,CASSPRQGIGSPLHF,TGTGCCAGCAGTCCCCGACAGGGGATAGGTTCACCCCTCCACTTT
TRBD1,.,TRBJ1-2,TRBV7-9,CASSPDRGRTEGYGYTF,TGTGCCAGCAGCCCTGACAGGGGGCGCACGGAGGGCTATGGCTACACCTTC
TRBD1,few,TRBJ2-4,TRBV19,CASKGGTGGNIQYF,TGTGCCAGTAAAGGAGGGACAGGGGGTAACATTCAGTACTTC
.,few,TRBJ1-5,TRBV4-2,CASSQVTGVGAGRNQPQHF,TGTGCCAGCAGCCAAGTAACGGGGGTAGGGGCAGGGAGAAATCAGCCCCAGCATTTT